The rows below give T cell receptor beta chains drawn from one sample of a study of T cell responses to AZD1222 COVID-19 vaccine. The repertoire was sequenced with immunoSEQ multiplex PCR; TCRdb's copy has only in-frame clones and lacks some. The data show about 140,000 clones, with more than 75% seen just once and 3.1% held by the top ten. The sample was peripheral blood, taken 28 days after the second AZD1222 dose. The receptors come from an adult who received the AZD1222 COVID-19 vaccine. Each CDR3 is given with its conserved first and last residue. The order of the fields is D gene, V gene, J gene, clone size, CDR3 DNA, CDR3 protein. The D gene is left open where the match is weak. Clone sizes are given selectively: once, few, many, or a class where the clone is expanded.

d_call: TRBD1; v_call: TRBV28; j_call: TRBJ1-5; clone_size: .; cdr3_nt: TGTGCCAGCAGTTCCCCCGGGACAGGGACATTTGGGCCCCAGCATTTT; cdr3_aa: CASSSPGTGTFGPQHF
d_call: .; v_call: TRBV29-1; j_call: TRBJ1-5; clone_size: .; cdr3_nt: TGCAGCGTTGAAACGGGCGTAGGTCAGCCCCAGCATTTT; cdr3_aa: CSVETGVGQPQHF
d_call: .; v_call: TRBV12-3/TRBV12-4; j_call: TRBJ1-1; clone_size: few; cdr3_nt: TGTGCCAGCAGCCTGGGGACTAACACTGAAGCTTTCTTT; cdr3_aa: CASSLGTNTEAFF
d_call: .; v_call: TRBV11-2; j_call: TRBJ1-6; clone_size: .; cdr3_nt: TGTGCCAGCAGCTTAGGCGACAGAAGCTCCTATAATTCACCCCTCCACTTT; cdr3_aa: CASSLGDRSSYNSPLHF
d_call: .; v_call: TRBV5-1; j_call: TRBJ1-2; clone_size: .; cdr3_nt: TGCGCCAGCAGAGGGGACACCTCTGGAGGCTACACCTTC; cdr3_aa: CASRGDTSGGYTF
d_call: .; v_call: TRBV5-4; j_call: TRBJ2-1; clone_size: .; cdr3_nt: TGTGCCAGCAGCTTGGCCTTGGGGTATGAGCAGTTCTTC; cdr3_aa: CASSLALGYEQFF
d_call: .; v_call: TRBV11-2; j_call: TRBJ1-6; clone_size: .; cdr3_nt: TGTGCCAGCAGCTTAAGTGAACAGGGTCACCGGTCACCCCTCCACTTT; cdr3_aa: CASSLSEQGHRSPLHF
d_call: .; v_call: TRBV9; j_call: TRBJ2-3; clone_size: .; cdr3_nt: TGTGCCAGCAGCGTAGATGGACTAAGCACAGATACGCAGTATTTT; cdr3_aa: CASSVDGLSTDTQYF
d_call: .; v_call: TRBV28; j_call: TRBJ1-5; clone_size: .; cdr3_nt: TGTGCCAGCAGTAGGGGAGAAGGGGGTAATCAGCCCCAGCATTTT; cdr3_aa: CASSRGEGGNQPQHF
d_call: .; v_call: TRBV7-3; j_call: TRBJ2-2; clone_size: .; cdr3_nt: TGTGCCAGCAGCTTAACAGGTTCCGGGGAGCTGTTTTTT; cdr3_aa: CASSLTGSGELFF
d_call: TRBD2; v_call: TRBV14; j_call: TRBJ2-1; clone_size: .; cdr3_nt: TGTGCCAGCAGCCCCCTTGGACTAGCGGGAAATGAGCAGTTCTTC; cdr3_aa: CASSPLGLAGNEQFF
d_call: .; v_call: TRBV9; j_call: TRBJ1-1; clone_size: .; cdr3_nt: TGTGCCAGCAGTGCCGACCTATCGGGGGGCACTGAAGCTTTCTTT; cdr3_aa: CASSADLSGGTEAFF